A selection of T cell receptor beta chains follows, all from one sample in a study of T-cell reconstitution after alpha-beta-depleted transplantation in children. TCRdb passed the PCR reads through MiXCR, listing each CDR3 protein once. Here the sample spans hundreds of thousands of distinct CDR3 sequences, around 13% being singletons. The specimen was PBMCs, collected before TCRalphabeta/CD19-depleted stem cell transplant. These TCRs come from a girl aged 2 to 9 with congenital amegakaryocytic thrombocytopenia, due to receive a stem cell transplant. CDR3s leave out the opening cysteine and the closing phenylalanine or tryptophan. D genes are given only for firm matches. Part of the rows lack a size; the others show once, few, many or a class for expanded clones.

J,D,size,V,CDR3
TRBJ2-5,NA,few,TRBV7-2,ASSFDYMQETQY
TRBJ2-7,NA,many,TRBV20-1,SARDMAAASSYEQY
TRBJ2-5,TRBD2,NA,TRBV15,ATTREVRQETQY
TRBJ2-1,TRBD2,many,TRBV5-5,ASSLLGLAPGGEQF
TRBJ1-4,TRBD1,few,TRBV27,ASSRGTGLEKLF
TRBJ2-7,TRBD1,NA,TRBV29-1,SVARFGQGSLSYEQY
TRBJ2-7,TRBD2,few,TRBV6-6,ASSAGGTYEQY
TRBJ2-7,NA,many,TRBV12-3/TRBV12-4,ASSWAEDSYEQY
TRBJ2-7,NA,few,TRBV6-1,ASRSISQGSHEQY
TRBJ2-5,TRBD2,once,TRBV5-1,ASSLAANLNLAGVGETQY
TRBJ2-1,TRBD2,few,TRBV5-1,ASSLERGRNEQF
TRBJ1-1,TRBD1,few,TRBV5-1,ASSLDGQGNEAF
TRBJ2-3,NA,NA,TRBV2,ASSPTELASTDTQY
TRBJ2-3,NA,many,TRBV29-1,SVEAWRDRATDTQY
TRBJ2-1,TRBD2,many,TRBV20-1,SARGLAGESSYNEQF
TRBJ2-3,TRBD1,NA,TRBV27,ASKSQGVTDTQY
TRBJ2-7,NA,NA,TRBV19,ASSRGRRLGEQY
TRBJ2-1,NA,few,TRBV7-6,ASSLAVVGKQF
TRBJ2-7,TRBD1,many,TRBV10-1,ASSTGTGKNRQY
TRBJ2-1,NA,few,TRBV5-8,ASRRDTGRGEQF
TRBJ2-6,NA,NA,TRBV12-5,ASGEDSEGANVLT
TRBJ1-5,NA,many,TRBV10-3,AISESLGLSNQPQH
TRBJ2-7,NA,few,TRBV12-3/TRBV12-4,ASSLSQREQY
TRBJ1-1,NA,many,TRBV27,ASGYGLNTEAF
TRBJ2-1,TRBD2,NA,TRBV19,ASQAGGLNEQF
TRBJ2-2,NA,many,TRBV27,ASVSSAGELF
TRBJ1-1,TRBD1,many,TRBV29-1,SVNRGVHTEAF
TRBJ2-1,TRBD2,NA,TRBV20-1,SATNPGLEDYNEQF
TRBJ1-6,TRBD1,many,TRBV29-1,SVQTGLGNSPLH
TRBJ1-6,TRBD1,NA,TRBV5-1,ASSLGVRDRGNSPLH
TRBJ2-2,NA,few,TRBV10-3,AILGADPAGNTGELF
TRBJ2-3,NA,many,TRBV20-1,SVSPLPPLTDTQY
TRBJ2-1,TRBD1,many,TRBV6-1,ASSKTGTAYNEQF
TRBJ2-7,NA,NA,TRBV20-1,SASSVGYEQY
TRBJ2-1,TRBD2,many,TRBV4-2,ASSPQVPSGRALSYNEQF
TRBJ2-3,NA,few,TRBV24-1,ATSDAGLEGDTQY
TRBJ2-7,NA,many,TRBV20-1,SASFGGPYEQY
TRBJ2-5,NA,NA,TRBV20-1,SAGPPGGTQY
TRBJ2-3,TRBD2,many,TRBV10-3,AISDEREVTDTQY
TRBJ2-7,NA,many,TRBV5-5,ASSFWGYYEQY
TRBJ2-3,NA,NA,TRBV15,ATSWADTQY
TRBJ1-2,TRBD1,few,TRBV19,ASKSGDSRRGNYGYT
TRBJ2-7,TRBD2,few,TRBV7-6,ASSAGERYEQY
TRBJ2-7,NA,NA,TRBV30,AWSDINGLYEQY
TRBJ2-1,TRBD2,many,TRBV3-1,ASSKTTSGVNEQF
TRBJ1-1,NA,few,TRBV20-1,SAPDSGFATEAF
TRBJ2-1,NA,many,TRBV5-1,ASSLATGNDEQF
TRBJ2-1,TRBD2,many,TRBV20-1,SARVAGTMAGDFYNEQF
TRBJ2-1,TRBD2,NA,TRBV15,ATDSGRTDEQF
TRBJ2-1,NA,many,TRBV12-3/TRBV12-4,ASSLVEVGLNEQF
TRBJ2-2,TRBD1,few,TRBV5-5,ASSLQRTGYNTGELF
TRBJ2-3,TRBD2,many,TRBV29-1,SVEPDLAGGSTDTQY
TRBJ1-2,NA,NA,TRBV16,ASSRLGNYGYT
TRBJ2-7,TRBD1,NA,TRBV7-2,ASSLPWTGPYEQY
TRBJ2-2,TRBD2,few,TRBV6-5,ASSFTGLVGELF
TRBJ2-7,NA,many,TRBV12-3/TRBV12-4,ASMVAGPYEQY
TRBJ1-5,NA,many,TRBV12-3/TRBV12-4,ASSLFGQPQH
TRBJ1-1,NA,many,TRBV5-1,ASSLEILGSGAF
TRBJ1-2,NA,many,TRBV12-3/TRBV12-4,ASRASTGPNYGYT